The 15 T cell receptor beta chains below were found in one sample sequenced in a study of T cells in Graves' hyperthyroidism and ophthalmopathy. TCR beta CDR3 regions were amplified from RNA transcripts. A first-round RT-PCR of the TCR CDR3 used the HTBI primer set. TCRdb reanalysed the multiplex PCR reads using MiXCR and keeps one entry per CDR3 protein. There are about 360,000 distinct CDR3 sequences in the sample; roughly 13% occur only once, and roughly 8.3% lies in the top ten. The sequencing sample was made of blood. The receptors originated from a young woman with Graves' hyperthyroidism.

This clonotype has ten or more counts. The V call is TRBV2, the J call TRBJ2-1; D might be TRBD1 or TRBD2, each matching 5 bases. The ends were cut back, 6 bases at V and 8 bases at J, with 11 bases in the middle. Germline V CDR1 and CDR2: SNHLY, FYNNEI. This CDR3 has 12 amino acids. The CDR3 DNA is TGTGCCAGCAGGGGGGAAGGCGATGAGCAGTTCTTC. Encoded protein: CASRGEGDEQFF.

The sample holds many counts of this clonotype. This rearrangement joins TRBV24-1 to TRBJ2-1; TRBD2 agrees at 7 bases. Germline-derived CDR1 and CDR2 are KGHDR and SFDVKD. The CDR3 is made up of 15 amino acids. V lost 6 bases and J lost 0; bases outside the gene matches: 4. Here the CDR3 DNA reads TGTGCCACCAGTAATCTAGCGGCCTCCTACAATGAGCAGTTCTTC. Translated, it gives CATSNLAASYNEQFF.

This clonotype was counted between two and nine times. This sequence joins TRBV12-3 or TRBV12-4 and TRBJ1-1; D is undetermined. There are 15 residues in the CDR3. Trimming removed 4 bases at V and 0 bases at J, with 12 bases between. The CDR3 DNA sequence: TGTGCCAGCAGTTCGTACAGCTCCATGAACACTGAAGCTTTCTTT. It specifies CASSSYSSMNTEAFF.

This clonotype was detected only a few times. The chain recombines TRBV7-3 with TRBJ2-1; 7 positions agree with TRBD2. CDR3 length: 15 residues. The V gene end was trimmed by 0 bases and the J gene end by 3 bases; junction bases not matched to a gene: 2. Germline V CDR1 and CDR2: SGHTA, FQGTGA. CDR3 nucleotide sequence: TGTGCCAGCAGCTTAACGGGACTATACTACAATGAGCAGTTCTTC. This sequence encodes CASSLTGLYYNEQFF.

This clonotype was observed at least ten times. The chain links TRBV2 to TRBJ1-2; no clear D. V lost 2 bases and J lost 4, with 14 bases in between. Germline values: CDR1 SNHLY, CDR2 FYNNEI. The CDR3 is 15 amino acids. CDR3 in amino acids: CASSEFLASLYGYTF. The CDR3 nucleotides are TGTGCCAGCAGTGAATTCTTAGCCAGCCTCTATGGCTACACCTTC.

This clonotype was seen many times. The J gene is TRBJ2-3, the V gene TRBV20-1; 7 nucleotides match TRBD2. Germline V lookup: CDR1 DFQATT, CDR2 SNEGSKA (reference sequence). This CDR3 is 14 amino acids long. Germline trimming cut 3 bases from V and 2 bases from J; bases unmatched to any gene: 5. This CDR3 reads CSASPSGYTDTQYF. CDR3 bases: TGCAGTGCTAGCCCTAGCGGTTACACAGATACGCAGTATTTT.

Many counts were recorded for this clonotype. The genes are TRBV9 and TRBJ2-1; 8 bases fit TRBD2. V was clipped by 0 bases and J by 3 bases; unmatched bases: 2. This CDR3 is built from 15 residues. Germline values: CDR1 SGDLS, CDR2 YYNGEE. CDR3 protein: CASSVAAGDYNEQFF. The CDR3 DNA reads as TGTGCCAGCAGCGTAGCAGCGGGAGACTACAATGAGCAGTTCTTC.

This clonotype has at least ten counts. The V call is TRBV6-5, the J call TRBJ2-5; D is unclear. Trimming stripped 5 bases from V and 5 bases from J, with 21 bases between. The CDR3 runs 16 residues. Looked up from germline, CDR1 is MNHEY and CDR2 is SVGAGI. CDR3 bases: TGTGCCAGCAGTCTACCCCTTTTTCGGCCTGGGGAGACCCAGTACTTC. Translation: CASSLPLFRPGETQYF.

This clonotype was observed at least ten times. Mismatch with germline at one junction end may stem from a read error. The J gene is TRBJ2-7, the V gene TRBV18, with D maybe TRBD2 (5 bases). The CDR3 spans 12 residues. From germline, CDR1 is KGHSH and CDR2 LQKENI. The CDR3 loop is CASSPQAVEQYF. The DNA of the CDR3 is TGTGCCAGCTCCCCACAAGCGGTCGAGCAGTACTTC. Using reference TRBV18 and TRBJ2-7 for the parts outside the CDR3, the full variable domain is NAGVMQNPRHLVRRRGQEARLRCSPMKGHSHVYWYRQLPEEGLKFMVYLQKENIIDESGMPKERFSAEFPKEGPSILRIQQVVRGDSAAYFCASSPQAVEQYFGPGTRLTVT.

This rearrangement joins TRBV13 to TRBJ2-6, with 7 bases aligning to TRBD1. The length of the CDR3 is 15 residues. Germline lookup yields CDR1 PRHDT and CDR2 FYEKMQ (reference sequence). V shed 6 bases, J shed 2 bases, and the junction held 4 bases outside the gene matches. The CDR3 here is CASSRQGAGANVLTF. CDR3 DNA: TGTGCCAGCAGTCGGCAGGGGGCTGGGGCCAACGTCCTGACTTTC.

This clonotype was seen a handful of times. The rearrangement joins TRBV4-1 to TRBJ2-5; 15 positions agree with TRBD2. Germline CDR1 reads MGHRA; CDR2 reads YSYEKL. V was clipped by 5 bases and J by 4 bases; unmatched bases: 5. The CDR3 has 16 residues. For the CDR3, the DNA is TGCGCCAGCAGCTTACCGGGACTAGCGGGGGGAGAGACCCAGTACTTC. Translated: CASSLPGLAGGETQYF.

On this clonotype: This may come from a read error, since a much larger clone is one base off. The rearrangement links TRBV6-1 to TRBJ2-7; D is uncertain. Germline loops: CDR1 MNHNS, CDR2 SASEGT. The V end was cut by 11 bases, the J end by 6 bases, with 17 bases between. The CDR3 loop spans 12 amino acids. The CDR3 nucleotides are TGTGCCGGCCAAGGGTATGGAGTCGAGCAGTACTTC. Its translation: CAGQGYGVEQYF.

There are a few counts of this clonotype. This may arise from a read error, as a much more abundant clone is one base away. The chain carries TRBV12-3 or TRBV12-4 and TRBJ2-4; possibly TRBD1 for D (6 bases). The CDR3 has 14 residues. CDR3: CAGSPGTYGNIQYF. Here the CDR3 DNA reads TGTGCCGGCAGCCCGGGGACATATGGAAACATTCAGTACTTC.

This clonotype has ten or more counts. The V and J genes are TRBV20-1 and TRBJ2-7; unclear D gene. Germline CDR1 is DFQATT and CDR2 is SNEGSKA (reference sequence). Trimming removed 5 bases at V and 3 bases at J, with 14 bases between. The CDR3 contains 13 residues. The chain's CDR3 is CSALPLSFYEQYF. The DNA of the CDR3 is TGCAGTGCTCTCCCCTTATCTTTCTACGAGCAGTACTTC.

In this sample, this clonotype turned up many times. The chain uses TRBV28 and TRBJ2-2, with 9 bases aligning to TRBD1. The CDR3 is 16 amino acids. The germline CDR1 and CDR2 sequences are MDHEN and SYDVKM. Losses at the gene ends were 3 bases for V and 4 bases for J; bases not matched to a gene: 6. The CDR3 is CASSFMPGQGTGELFF. The CDR3 DNA follows: TGTGCCAGCAGTTTCATGCCGGGACAGGGCACCGGGGAGCTGTTTTTT.